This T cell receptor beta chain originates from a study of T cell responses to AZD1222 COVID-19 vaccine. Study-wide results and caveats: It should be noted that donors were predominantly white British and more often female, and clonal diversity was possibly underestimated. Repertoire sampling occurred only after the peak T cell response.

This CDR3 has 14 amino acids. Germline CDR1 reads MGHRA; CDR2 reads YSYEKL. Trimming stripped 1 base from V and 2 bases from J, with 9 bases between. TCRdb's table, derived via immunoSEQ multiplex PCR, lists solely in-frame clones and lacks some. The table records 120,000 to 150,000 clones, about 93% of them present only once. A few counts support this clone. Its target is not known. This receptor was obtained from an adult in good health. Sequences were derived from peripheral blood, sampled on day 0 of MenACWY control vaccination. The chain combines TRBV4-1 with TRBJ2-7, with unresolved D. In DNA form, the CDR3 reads TGCGCCAGCAGCCAAGGCCCCGTCCCCTACGAGCAGTACTTC. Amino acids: CASSQGPVPYEQYF.